A single sample is the source of the 2 T cell receptor beta chains below, sequenced in a study of glioma-infiltrating T cells after dendritic cell vaccination. Profiling relied on immunoSEQ multiplex PCR, and the TCRdb table lists in-frame clones only, not all of them. Of 75,000 to 100,000 clones listed, roughly three quarters are singletons. The sample consisted of blood, taken before dendritic cell vaccination. Receptor source: a human donor with glioblastoma.

The chain employs TRBV2 and TRBJ2-3, with D possibly TRBD2 on 5 matching bases. V was cut by 3 bases and J by 6 bases, with 16 bases left in between. CDR1 is SNHLY and CDR2 is FYNNEI in the germline V gene. This CDR3 is 15 amino acids long. CDR3 sequence: CASSERADGVDTQYF. In nucleotides, the CDR3 is TGTGCCAGCAGTGAGAGGGCTGACGGAGTCGATACGCAGTATTTT.

J is TRBJ2-7 and V is TRBV18; 8 positions agree with TRBD1. Germline CDR1 KGHSH, CDR2 LQKENI. V shed 3 bases, J shed 5 bases, and the junction held 3 bases outside the gene matches. The CDR3 is 13 amino acids. The CDR3 reads CASSPTGVNEQYF. CDR3 bases: TGTGCCAGCTCACCGACAGGGGTGAACGAGCAGTACTTC.